Only a few counts were recorded for the clone carrying this TCR beta chain. Its antigen remains unidentified. Data came from immunoSEQ multiplex PCR; TCRdb stores just in-frame clones and leaves some out. Of about 99,000 clones in the sample, more than 85% were seen once. This sample is drawn from a study of OX40 agonist ivuxolimab in advanced cancers. Study as a whole: Among those enrolled, mean age was around 55 years (range roughly 23 to 90) and approximately 83% were male. One hepatocellular carcinoma and a couple of cutaneous melanoma patients partially responded. Study-level results: By week 6 at 0.1 to 3.0 mg/kg, blood CD4+ and CD8+ T cells had expanded clonally.

Excluded were patients having autoimmune disease history or systemic immunosuppression. The source of this sequence is an adult with an advanced solid tumor such as melanoma, head and neck, liver or kidney cancer. The input for sequencing was CD4+ or CD8+ T cells sorted from blood, taken in a trial of the OX40 agonist ivuxolimab.

CDR3 coding DNA: TGCAGCGTCCGACAGGGCTGGAACACTGAAGCTTTCTTT. Its protein product is CSVRQGWNTEAFF. The rearrangement uses TRBV29-1 and TRBJ1-1; 7 bases align to TRBD1. Germline values: CDR1 SQVTM, CDR2 ANQGSEA. This CDR3 has 13 amino acids. The trim removed 6 bases at V and 1 base at J, leaving 5 bases unmatched.